The sample holds a few counts of the clone carrying this TCR beta chain. Its antigen is unknown. This sample stems from a study of cytomegalovirus exposure and HLA in healthy donors. Study-level results: As was reported, the classifier diagnosed cytomegalovirus status with high specificity and sensitivity. Specificity of a few CMV-associated chains for CMV antigens was verified in vitro.

The CDR3 has 16 residues. Germline loops: CDR1 KGHSH, CDR2 LQKENI. V lost 0 bases and J lost 4; bases outside the gene matches: 6. Sequencing used immunoSEQ multiplex PCR; TCRdb keeps in-frame clones, though not all of them. This sample yields approximately 58,000 clones, of which 90% to 95% are seen a single time; roughly 2.3% belongs to the top ten. The sample consisted of PBMCs. The source is a woman aged 25-40 years in good health and CMV-seronegative. V and J are TRBV18 and TRBJ2-7; 10 nucleotides agree with TRBD2. CDR3 region: CASSPPLLAGSYEQYF. The DNA of the CDR3 is TGTGCCAGCTCACCACCTCTACTAGCGGGATCATACGAGCAGTACTTC.